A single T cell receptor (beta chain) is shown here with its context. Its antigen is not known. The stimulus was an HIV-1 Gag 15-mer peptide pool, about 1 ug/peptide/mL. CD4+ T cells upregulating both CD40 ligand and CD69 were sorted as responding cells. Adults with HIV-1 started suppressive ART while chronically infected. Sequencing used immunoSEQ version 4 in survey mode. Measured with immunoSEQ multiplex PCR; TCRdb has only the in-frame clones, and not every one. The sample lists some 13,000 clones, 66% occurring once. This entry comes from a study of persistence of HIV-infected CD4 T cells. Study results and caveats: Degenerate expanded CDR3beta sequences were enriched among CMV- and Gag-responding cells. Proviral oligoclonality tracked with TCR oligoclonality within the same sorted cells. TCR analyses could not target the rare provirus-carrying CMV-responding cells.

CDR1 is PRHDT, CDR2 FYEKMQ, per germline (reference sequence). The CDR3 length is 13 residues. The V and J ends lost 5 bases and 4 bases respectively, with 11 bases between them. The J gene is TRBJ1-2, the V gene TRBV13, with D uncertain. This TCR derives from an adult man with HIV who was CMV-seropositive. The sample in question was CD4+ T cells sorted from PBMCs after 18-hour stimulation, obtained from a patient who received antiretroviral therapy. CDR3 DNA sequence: TGTGCCAGCAGCGGAACAGATTTCTATGGCTACACCTTC. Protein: CASSGTDFYGYTF.